This T cell receptor (beta chain) is from a study of cytomegalovirus exposure and HLA in healthy donors. Study-wide background: Of the donors genotyped, approximately 400 in all, 81% fell in the Caucasian-associated ancestry cluster. Study-wide results and limits: Trimming of TCR beta V- and J-genes showed a link, identified in a later analysis, to a missense DCLRE1C variant.

V trimming: 0 bases; J trimming: 4 bases; junction bases outside the gene matches: 3. The CDR3 runs to 14 residues. From germline, CDR1 is SGHDT and CDR2 YYEEEE. A multiplex PCR was run with 60 Vbeta primers and 13 Jbeta primers. Sequenced by immunoSEQ multiplex PCR; TCRdb stores in-frame clones only, minus some. The sample has some 110,000 clones; 65% to 75% are singletons. A note on this clone: Its antigen is currently unknown.

The chain joins TRBV5-6 to TRBJ1-2, with 7 bases that match TRBD1. Sequencing was performed on PBMCs. The receptor was isolated from a man aged 25-45 years in good health and CMV-seropositive. The chain's CDR3 is CASSLAGQTYGYTF. The DNA of the CDR3 is TGTGCCAGCAGCTTGGCGGGACAGACCTATGGCTACACCTTC.